This T cell receptor beta chain was observed in a study of beta chain features in type 1 diabetes. Study-wide findings and caveats: A moderate, significant TCRB CDR3 shortening appeared in type 1 diabetes across four CD4+ subsets. Whether TCRB rearrangement is influenced by HLA type was left unresolved in this analysis.

Only a few counts were recorded for this clone. What it binds is unknown. Germline V CDR1 and CDR2: LNHNV, YYDKDF (reference sequence). The CDR3 is 13 amino acids. Unmatched junction bases numbered 4, after V lost 0 bases and J lost 10 bases. The investigators reverse transcribed all of the isolated RNA, so they sequenced expressed TCRB transcripts. Method: immunoSEQ multiplex PCR; TCRdb's copy keeps in-frame clones and lacks some. The sample contains 200,000 to 300,000 clones, approximately 20% of which appear only once. Sample: naive CD4+ T cells from blood. V is TRBV15 and J is TRBJ2-3; TRBD2 aligns across 7 bases. The TCR sequence derives from a woman between 40 and 55 years old with type 1 diabetes. The CDR3 DNA is TGTGCCACCAGCAGAGATCGGGCGGGGGCGCAGTATTTT. Encoded protein: CATSRDRAGAQYF. The full variable domain, its missing parts supplied by reference TRBV15 and TRBJ2-3, is DAMVIQNPRYQVTQFGKPVTLSCSQTLNHNVMYWYQQKSSQAPKLLFHYYDKDFNNEADTPDNFQSRRPNTSFCFLDIRSPGLGDTAMYLCATSRDRAGAQYFGPGTRLTVL.